Listed here are 27 T cell receptor beta chains from one sample, sequenced in a study of blood T cell repertoires in COVID-19. The assay was immunoSEQ multiplex PCR, and TCRdb's table has in-frame clones only and misses some. The top ten hold 5.5% of the sample, which has 100,000 to 150,000 clones, around four fifths seen once. The specimen sequenced was peripheral blood. These receptors all come from a man aged 60 to 75 with acute or convalescent COVID-19.

This chain's CDR3 is CASCMRSGEKLFF. The CDR3, as DNA: TGTGCCAGCTGTATGCGTTCTGGTGAAAAACTGTTTTTT. The rearrangement uses TRBV2 and TRBJ1-4; D call uncertain. Germline V gene data show CDR1 as SNHLY and CDR2 as FYNNEI. The CDR3 contains 13 residues. Trimming removed 8 bases from V and 7 bases from J, with 14 bases in between. Supplemented by reference TRBV2 and TRBJ1-4, the full variable domain reads EPEVTQTPSHQVTQMGQEVILRCVPISNHLYFYWYRQILGQKVEFLVSFYNNEISEKSEIFDDQFSVERPDGSNFTLKIRSTKLEDSAMYFCASCMRSGEKLFFGSGTQLSVL.

The V gene is TRBV2, the J gene TRBJ1-6; D unclear. The CDR3 is 16 amino acids. The germline CDR1 and CDR2 sequences are SNHLY and FYNNEI. Trimming removed 4 bases from V and 0 bases from J, with 10 bases in between. CDR3 DNA sequence: TGTGCCAGCAGTGGTCGAGAGGTCTCCTATAATTCACCCCTCCACTTT. Protein product: CASSGREVSYNSPLHF.

The gene calls are TRBV2 and TRBJ1-1, with unresolved D. CDR1 SNHLY and CDR2 FYNNEI come from the germline V gene. There are 14 residues in the CDR3. Deletions cut 7 bases from V and 3 bases from J, with 15 bases between. CDR3 nucleotides: TGTGCCAGCAACCTTCCAGGTAAAGACACTGAAGCTTTCTTT. Its protein is CASNLPGKDTEAFF.

V gene TRBV7-9 combines with J gene TRBJ1-1, with a weak D call TRBD1 (6 bases). CDR1 is SEHNR, CDR2 FQNEAQ, per germline (reference sequence). CDR3 length: 13 residues. The V end was cut by 5 bases, the J end by 1 base, with 8 bases between. Written as DNA, the CDR3 is TGTGCCAGCAGCCCACAGGGGAACACTGAAGCTTTCTTT. It codes for CASSPQGNTEAFF.

The chain joins TRBV3-1 (or the pseudogene TRBV3-2) to TRBJ1-2, with 8 bases matching TRBD1. The CDR3 sequence is 15 residues long. From germline, CDR1 is LGHDT and CDR2 YNNKEL (reference sequence). V lost 4 bases, J lost 8 bases, and 12 bases stayed unmatched. This chain's CDR3 is CASSLLGQGLRGYTF. In DNA form, the CDR3 reads TGTGCCAGCAGCCTTCTAGGACAGGGCCTGAGAGGCTACACCTTC.

The chain has TRBV29-1 and TRBJ2-7; TRBD1 aligns across 9 bases. The CDR3 loop spans 11 amino acids. The germline V gene encodes CDR1 SQVTM and CDR2 ANQGSEA. The junction had 1 base not matched to a gene; V was cut back by 7 bases and J by 3 bases. The CDR3 loop reads CSGTGDYEQYF. As DNA, the CDR3 is TGCAGCGGGACAGGGGACTACGAGCAGTACTTC.

The CDR3 bases are TGCGCCAGCAGCTTGGAAGTGGCACCGGGAACTGAAGCTTTCTTT. This translates into CASSLEVAPGTEAFF. The rearrangement joins TRBV5-1 to TRBJ1-1; D gene ambiguous. Deletions cut 0 bases from V and 5 bases from J, with 14 bases between. In germline, CDR1 is SGHRS, CDR2 YFSETQ. This CDR3 is 15 amino acids long.

The V and J genes are TRBV6-5 and TRBJ1-3; D remains unclear. V lost 6 bases, J lost 3 bases, and 9 bases lay in between. CDR1 is MNHEY, CDR2 SVGAGI, per germline. The CDR3 contains 13 residues. CDR3 nucleotide sequence: TGTGCCAGCAGGGGAGTACATGGAAACACCATATATTTT. Translated, it gives CASRGVHGNTIYF.

The genes are TRBV15 and TRBJ2-2; 8 bases fit TRBD1. Looked up from germline, CDR1 is LNHNV and CDR2 is YYDKDF (reference sequence). The junction had 6 bases not matched to a gene; V was cut back by 3 bases and J by 3 bases. CDR3 size: 16 residues. CDR3 protein: CATSRQTGEYTGELFF. As DNA, the CDR3 is TGTGCCACCAGCAGGCAGACAGGGGAGTACACCGGGGAGCTGTTTTTT. The variable domain in full, completed from reference TRBV15 and TRBJ2-2, reads DAMVIQNPRYQVTQFGKPVTLSCSQTLNHNVMYWYQQKSSQAPKLLFHYYDKDFNNEADTPDNFQSRRPNTSFCFLDIRSPGLGDTAMYLCATSRQTGEYTGELFFGEGSRLTVL.

The chain is built from TRBV28 and TRBJ2-7; the D gene is possibly TRBD1 (5 bases). This CDR3 is 14 amino acids long. V was pared by 0 bases and J by 3 bases, with 9 bases between. Per the germline V gene, CDR1 is MDHEN and CDR2 is SYDVKM. The CDR3 is CASSLWAGNYEQYF. DNA for the CDR3: TGTGCCAGCAGTTTATGGGCAGGGAACTACGAGCAGTACTTC.

This chain uses TRBV6-5 with TRBJ2-1; D gene uncertain. The V end was cut by 6 bases, the J end by 3 bases, with 3 bases between. Germline CDR1 reads MNHEY; CDR2 reads SVGAGI. The CDR3 spans 11 residues. CDR3 sequence (DNA): TGTGCCAGCAGACTCTACAATGAGCAGTTCTTC. Its protein is CASRLYNEQFF.

The chain recombines TRBV6-1 with TRBJ2-7, with TRBD2 matching 7 bases. The CDR3 loop spans 18 amino acids. V lost 1 base and J lost 3; bases outside the gene matches: 15. Germline CDR1 and CDR2: MNHNS and SASEGT. The CDR3 nucleotides read TGTGCCAGCAGTGAAGGTATTCCTGGTGGGGAGGGGCACTACGAGCAGTACTTC. Protein product: CASSEGIPGGEGHYEQYF.

This chain's CDR3 is CASSLELVVGRAGELFF. Here the CDR3 DNA reads TGTGCCAGTAGTCTTGAACTGGTCGTAGGGCGGGCCGGGGAGCTGTTTTTT. V gene TRBV19 combines with J gene TRBJ2-2; D possibly corresponds to TRBD2 (5 bases). V was clipped by 5 bases and J by 6 bases, with 22 bases between them. Germline lookup yields CDR1 LNHDA and CDR2 SQIVND (reference sequence). CDR3 length: 17 amino acids.

The CDR3 reads CAWILAGVRGELFF. The CDR3 DNA sequence: TGTGCCTGGATTTTAGCGGGAGTAAGAGGGGAGCTGTTTTTT. This chain connects TRBV30 to TRBJ2-2; 9 bases match TRBD2. The CDR3 contains 14 residues. Germline V gene lookup returns CDR1 GTSNPN and CDR2 SVGIG (reference sequence). Trimming at V came to 4 bases and at J to 8 bases, leaving 8 bases not matched to a gene.

V and J are TRBV5-1 and TRBJ1-2; D possibly corresponds to TRBD1 (5 bases). The CDR3 runs 13 residues. Trimming took 1 base from V and 7 from J, leaving 11 bases between them. The germline CDR1 and CDR2 sequences are SGHRS and YFSETQ. The DNA for the CDR3 is TGCGCCAGCAGCTTGCAGGGTGGCTCTGGCTACACCTTC. Amino acid sequence: CASSLQGGSGYTF.

The chain is built from TRBV6-5 and TRBJ1-1, with a possible D match to TRBD1 (5 bases). This CDR3 region has 16 residues. CDR1 is MNHEY, CDR2 SVGAGI, per germline. V lost 0 bases to trimming and J lost 0 bases, with 11 bases between them. The CDR3 nucleotides read TGTGCCAGCAGTTACTCAGGGGTCGGCTTGAACACTGAAGCTTTCTTT. It codes for CASSYSGVGLNTEAFF.

This chain links TRBV5-1 with TRBJ1-1; TRBD1 aligns across 7 bases. This CDR3 has 14 amino acids. From germline, CDR1 is SGHRS and CDR2 YFSETQ. Germline trimming cut 0 bases from V and 11 bases from J; bases unmatched to any gene: 10. The DNA of the CDR3 is TGCGCCAGCAGCTTGGATCGGCAGGGGGTAGAGGCTTTCTTT. Translation gives CASSLDRQGVEAFF.

The V gene is TRBV5-6, the J gene TRBJ2-1; the match to TRBD1 covers 8 bases. The trim removed 2 bases at V and 1 base at J, leaving 8 bases unmatched. In germline, CDR1 is SGHDT, CDR2 YYEEEE. CDR3 length: 17 amino acids. For the CDR3, the DNA is TGTGCCAGCAGCTTACCACCGGGACAGGTTTCCTACAATGAGCAGTTCTTC. It codes for CASSLPPGQVSYNEQFF.

CDR3 loop: CASKGHGSSNTEAFF. CDR3 DNA sequence: TGTGCCAGCAAGGGGCACGGCAGCTCGAACACTGAAGCTTTCTTT. This chain connects TRBV27 to TRBJ1-1, with TRBD1 as a possible D gene (5 bases). Germline assignment: CDR1 MNHEY and CDR2 SMNVEV (reference sequence). There are 15 residues in the CDR3. V gave up 7 bases and J gave up 1 base, with 16 bases separating them.

The chain carries TRBV5-8 and TRBJ1-5; D is perhaps TRBD1 (6 bases). CDR1 is SGHTS, CDR2 YDEGEE, per germline. The V gene lost 4 bases and the J gene lost 2 bases, with 10 bases spanning the gap. This CDR3 comprises 14 residues. As DNA, the CDR3 is TGTGCCAGCAGCCACCGACAGGGCAATCAGCCCCAGCATTTT. It yields the protein CASSHRQGNQPQHF.

This sequence joins TRBV6-5 and TRBJ1-2; a possible D gene is TRBD1 (6 bases). The CDR3 consists of 14 residues. Per germline, CDR1 MNHEY and CDR2 SVGAGI. V lost 7 bases and J lost 4, with 16 bases in between. The CDR3 here is CASTLTWGPYGYTF. CDR3 nucleotide sequence: TGTGCCAGCACCCTTACCTGGGGGCCCTATGGCTACACCTTC.

The V gene is TRBV4-1, the J gene TRBJ1-2, with a possible D match to TRBD1 (5 bases). V shed 5 bases and J shed 3 bases, with 16 bases lying between them. Germline V lookup: CDR1 MGHRA, CDR2 YSYEKL. The CDR3 runs 15 residues. The CDR3 DNA is TGCGCCAGCAGCGCAGTGGGCACAGGAGACTATGGCTACACCTTC. Protein: CASSAVGTGDYGYTF.

This clone was observed a handful of times. The chain combines TRBV7-8 with TRBJ1-6, with D possibly TRBD1 on 6 matching bases. Germline-derived CDR1 and CDR2 are SGHVS and FQNEAQ. V was shortened by 5 bases and J by 9 bases, with 11 bases between the two germline ends. The CDR3 covers 13 residues. The CDR3 protein is CASSDSGVSPLHF. The CDR3 coding sequence is TGTGCCAGCAGCGACTCAGGGGTTTCACCCCTCCACTTT.

The V gene is TRBV3-1 (or the pseudogene TRBV3-2), the J gene TRBJ2-3, with 9 bases identical to TRBD2. J was trimmed by 5 bases and V by 1 base; bases with no gene match: 7. Germline V gene data show CDR1 as LGHDT and CDR2 as YNNKEL (reference sequence). The CDR3 is 16 residues long. CDR3 sequence: CASSQGPSGTKDTQYF. CDR3 DNA: TGTGCCAGCAGCCAAGGACCTAGCGGGACAAAAGATACGCAGTATTTT.

This rearrangement joins TRBV3-1 (or the pseudogene TRBV3-2) to TRBJ1-2; D is possibly TRBD1 (6 bases). The germline V and J ends were trimmed by 0 bases and 4 bases, with 9 bases remaining between them. Germline V gene lookup returns CDR1 LGHDT and CDR2 YNNKEL (reference sequence). This CDR3 has 14 amino acids. The CDR3 loop is CASSQDGDIYGYTF. CDR3 DNA: TGTGCCAGCAGCCAAGATGGGGACATCTATGGCTACACCTTC.

In its sample, this clone was seen once. The chain recombines TRBV4-2 with TRBJ1-2; the D gene is possibly TRBD1 (5 bases). CDR3 length equals 15 residues. Trimming removed 0 bases at V and 5 bases at J, with 13 bases between. Germline loops: CDR1 LGHNA, CDR2 YNFKEQ. The DNA for the CDR3 is TGTGCCAGCAGCCAAGATCACAGGCCCCGGTATGGCTACACCTTC. This gives the protein CASSQDHRPRYGYTF.

The J gene is TRBJ1-3, the V gene TRBV3-1 (or the pseudogene TRBV3-2); a possible D gene is TRBD1 (5 bases). Trimming stripped 1 base from V and 0 bases from J, with 10 bases between. CDR3 length: 16 amino acids. From germline, CDR1 is LGHDT and CDR2 YNNKEL (reference sequence). The CDR3 nucleotides are TGTGCCAGCAGCCAAGTTTACAGGCACTCTGGAAACACCATATATTTT. Its translation: CASSQVYRHSGNTIYF.